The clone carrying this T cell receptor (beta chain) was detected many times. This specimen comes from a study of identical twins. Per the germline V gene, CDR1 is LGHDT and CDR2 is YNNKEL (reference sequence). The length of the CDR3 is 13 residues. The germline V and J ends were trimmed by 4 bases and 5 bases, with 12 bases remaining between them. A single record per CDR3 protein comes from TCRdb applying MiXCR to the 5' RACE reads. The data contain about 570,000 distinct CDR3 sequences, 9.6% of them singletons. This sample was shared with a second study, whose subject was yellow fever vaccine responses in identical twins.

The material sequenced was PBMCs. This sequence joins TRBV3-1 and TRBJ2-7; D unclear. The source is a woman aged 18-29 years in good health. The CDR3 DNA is TGTGCCAGCAGCCCGCAATGGCGACACGAGCAGTACTTC. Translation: CASSPQWRHEQYF.